Shown below are 25 T cell receptor beta chains from a single sample sequenced in a study of cytomegalovirus exposure and HLA in healthy donors. Vbeta (60) and Jbeta (13) primers were used in the PCR. The method was immunoSEQ multiplex PCR; TCRdb's version includes in-frame clones alone and lacks a portion of them. The profile covers about 120,000 clones, with about two thirds appearing a single time and less than 5% taken by the ten largest. Sequenced: PBMCs. These receptors were collected from a man aged 25-45 years in good health and CMV-seronegative.

The CDR3 region has the DNA TGTGCCACAAAAGGACAGTTGAATGAAAAACTGTTTTTT. Its protein is CATKGQLNEKLFF. This chain connects TRBV27 to TRBJ1-4, with D perhaps matching TRBD1 (6 bases). This CDR3 has 13 residues. The germline V gene encodes CDR1 MNHEY and CDR2 SMNVEV (reference sequence). V lost 10 bases to trimming and J lost 5 bases, with 14 bases between them. The entire variable domain, with the rest obtained from reference TRBV27 and TRBJ1-4, is as follows: EAQVTQNPRYLITVTGKKLTVTCSQNMNHEYMSWYRQDPGLGLRQIYYSMNVEVTDKGDVPEGYKVSRKEKRNFPLILESPSPNQTSLYFCATKGQLNEKLFFGSGTQLSVL.

This sequence joins TRBV11-1 and TRBJ1-1; possible D gene TRBD1, 6 bases. CDR1 is SGHAT, CDR2 FQDESV, per germline (reference sequence). This CDR3 region has 12 residues. The V and J ends lost 3 bases and 7 bases respectively, with 9 bases between them. In DNA form, the CDR3 reads TGTGCCAGCAGCTTCGGACAGATTGAAGCTTTCTTT. Its protein product is CASSFGQIEAFF.

DNA of the CDR3: TGTGCCAGCACCAAAGGGGCAGATATCTATGGCTACACCTTC. As protein: CASTKGADIYGYTF. V usage is TRBV7-9 and J usage is TRBJ1-2; possibly TRBD1 for D (5 bases). The CDR3 is 14 residues long. Trimming removed 7 bases from V and 4 bases from J, with 16 bases in between. Germline CDR1 and CDR2: SEHNR and FQNEAQ (reference sequence).

J is TRBJ1-5 and V is TRBV19; 8 bases fit TRBD1. CDR1 LNHDA and CDR2 SQIVND come from the germline V gene (reference sequence). The CDR3 runs 15 residues. V shed 7 bases and J 7 bases; nucleotides not matched to a gene: 12. The CDR3 DNA follows: TGTGCCAGTAAAGGGCAGGGGGCGTTTGAGCAGCCCCAGCATTTT. It translates to CASKGQGAFEQPQHF.

This chain uses TRBV28 with TRBJ1-2, with D possibly matching TRBD1 (6 bases). The ends were cut back, 2 bases at V and 4 bases at J, with 8 bases in the middle. Germline CDR1 and CDR2: MDHEN and SYDVKM. CDR3 length: 13 amino acids. CDR3 in amino acids: CASSLDRSYGYTF. The CDR3 bases are TGTGCCAGCAGTTTAGACAGGTCCTATGGCTACACCTTC.

The chain recombines TRBV9 with TRBJ1-3; 8 bases fit TRBD1. From germline, CDR1 is SGDLS and CDR2 YYNGEE. There are 15 residues in the CDR3. V lost 3 bases, J lost 4 bases, and 6 bases stayed unmatched. CDR3 protein: CASSAGQGRGNTIYF. The CDR3 DNA reads TGTGCCAGCAGCGCCGGACAGGGTAGAGGAAACACCATATATTTT.

The chain employs TRBV7-3 and TRBJ1-1, with 9 bases identical to TRBD1. The germline V gene has CDR1 SGHTA and CDR2 FQGTGA. This CDR3 comprises 14 residues. V lost 4 bases, J lost 2 bases, and 2 bases stayed unmatched. The CDR3 nucleotides read TGTGCCAGCAGCTCGGGACAGGGAAACACTGAAGCTTTCTTT. It specifies CASSSGQGNTEAFF.

The chain couples TRBV9 to TRBJ1-6; 8 positions match TRBD1. Per the germline V gene, CDR1 is SGDLS and CDR2 is YYNGEE. V trimming: 0 bases; J trimming: 5 bases; junction bases outside the gene matches: 1. The CDR3 covers 15 residues. CDR3: CASSVGTGNNSPLHF. CDR3 nucleotides: TGTGCCAGCAGCGTAGGGACAGGGAATAATTCACCCCTCCACTTT.

This sequence joins TRBV28 and TRBJ1-2, with TRBD1 matching over 9 bases. Germline CDR1 MDHEN, CDR2 SYDVKM. The CDR3 is 15 amino acids. Unmatched junction bases numbered 13, after V lost 6 bases and J lost 8 bases. The CDR3 region is CASSERDRVVEGYTF. The CDR3 DNA reads as TGTGCCAGCAGCGAACGGGACAGGGTGGTAGAGGGCTACACCTTC.

CDR3 loop: CASSRYVFGGNTEAFF. The CDR3 DNA is TGTGCCAGTAGTAGATATGTTTTCGGGGGGAACACTGAAGCTTTCTTT. This chain uses TRBV19 with TRBJ1-1; maybe TRBD1 (5 bases). The CDR3 is 16 amino acids. The V gene lost 4 bases and the J gene lost 1 base, with 16 bases spanning the gap. The germline CDR1 and CDR2 sequences are LNHDA and SQIVND (reference sequence).

The chain is built from TRBV9 and TRBJ2-7; 8 nucleotides line up with TRBD2. V trimming: 1 base; J trimming: 0 bases; junction bases outside the gene matches: 9. CDR1 and CDR2 from the germline V gene are SGDLS and YYNGEE. This CDR3 contains 17 residues. Here the CDR3 reads CASSVNPERGSSYEQYF. CDR3 DNA: TGTGCCAGCAGCGTAAATCCGGAGCGGGGGAGCTCCTACGAGCAGTACTTC.

The J gene is TRBJ2-7, the V gene TRBV5-5, with TRBD1 matching 7 bases. The CDR3 is 16 amino acids. Germline CDR1 is SGHKS and CDR2 is YYEKEE (reference sequence). J gave up 7 bases and V 3 bases, and 16 bases lay outside the gene matches. DNA of the CDR3: TGTGCCAGCAGCTCAACTTTCGACAGGGAACTAGGGGAGCAGTACTTC. Its translation is CASSSTFDRELGEQYF.

The chain combines TRBV15 with TRBJ2-1, with 9 positions matching TRBD1. V lost 7 bases and J lost 9; bases outside the gene matches: 10. Germline CDR1 is LNHNV and CDR2 is YYDKDF (reference sequence). The CDR3 totals 14 residues. CDR3 DNA sequence: TGTGCCACCAATATGGACAGGGGTTCGGGTGAGCAGTTCTTC. Protein: CATNMDRGSGEQFF.

The CDR3 reads CASSLLRGFTEAFF. The CDR3 nucleotides are TGTGCCAGCAGTTTATTAAGGGGCTTCACTGAAGCTTTCTTT. The chain carries TRBV28 and TRBJ1-1; D may be TRBD1 (5 bases). This CDR3 contains 14 residues. CDR1 MDHEN and CDR2 SYDVKM come from the germline V gene. Trimming shortened V by 1 base and J by 4 bases, and 10 bases separated the two germline ends.

V gene TRBV10-3 combines with J gene TRBJ1-1; TRBD1 matches at 7 bases. The CDR3 covers 14 residues. V dropped 1 base and J dropped 11; count of bases not matched to a gene: 10. Germline V gene lookup returns CDR1 ENHRY and CDR2 SYGVKD. CDR3 sequence: CAISELGQDSEAFF. CDR3 DNA: TGTGCCATCAGTGAGTTAGGACAGGACTCCGAGGCTTTCTTT.

V and J are TRBV6-6 and TRBJ1-2, with TRBD1 identical over 8 bases. With V trimmed by 2 bases and J by 3 bases, 8 bases remained unmatched. The CDR3 runs 16 residues. Germline V lookup: CDR1 MNHNY, CDR2 SVGAGI (reference sequence). The CDR3 sequence is CASSYLGTGLHYGYTF. CDR3 nucleotide sequence: TGTGCCAGCAGTTACCTCGGGACAGGCCTCCACTATGGCTACACCTTC.

The V call is TRBV29-1, the J call TRBJ1-5, with 10 positions matching TRBD1. CDR1 is SQVTM, CDR2 ANQGSEA, per germline. The J segment lost 5 bases and the V segment lost 7 bases, leaving 2 bases of the junction unmatched. The CDR3 is 12 amino acids. The CDR3 sequence is CSAGQGDQPQHF. The CDR3 DNA reads TGCAGCGCTGGACAGGGGGATCAGCCCCAGCATTTT.

This rearrangement joins TRBV6-1 to TRBJ1-4, with a possible D match to TRBD1 (6 bases). The CDR3 spans 13 residues. Germline V CDR1 and CDR2: MNHNS, SASEGT. The V gene lost 7 bases and the J gene lost 8 bases, with 14 bases spanning the gap. The CDR3 sequence is CASTMNRDEKLFF. The CDR3 coding sequence is TGTGCCAGCACGATGAACAGGGACGAAAAACTGTTTTTT.

The chain uses TRBV7-6 and TRBJ2-1, with 11 bases that match TRBD1. V dropped 1 base and J dropped 8; count of bases not matched to a gene: 7. Per germline, CDR1 SGHVS and CDR2 FNYEAQ. This CDR3 spans 16 amino acids. The CDR3: CASSLVRTGGRDEQFF. CDR3 coding DNA: TGTGCCAGCAGCTTAGTCCGGACAGGGGGCCGGGATGAGCAGTTCTTC.

The genes are TRBV9 and TRBJ1-5; TRBD1 aligns across 10 bases. Trimming took 3 bases from V and 7 from J; bases not matched to a gene: 1. The CDR3 runs to 13 residues. Germline V gene data show CDR1 as SGDLS and CDR2 as YYNGEE. DNA for the CDR3: TGTGCCAGCAGCGGACAGGGGGCCCAGCCCCAGCATTTT. Its protein product is CASSGQGAQPQHF.

This clone was counted between two and nine times. In DNA, the CDR3 is TGTGCCAGCAGTTCCCGGGACAGGGGGATTCAGCCCCAGCATTTT. It specifies CASSSRDRGIQPQHF. This chain connects TRBV6-6 to TRBJ1-5, with TRBD1 identical over 11 bases. The J segment lost 6 bases and the V segment lost 4 bases, leaving 5 bases of the junction unmatched. The germline CDR1 and CDR2 sequences are MNHNY and SVGAGI (reference sequence). The CDR3 sequence is 15 residues long.

The chain combines TRBV4-3 with TRBJ1-1, with a possible D match to TRBD1 (5 bases). Germline loops: CDR1 LGHNA, CDR2 YSLEER. Trimming left V 0 bases short and J 3 bases short, with 8 bases between. The length of the CDR3 is 14 residues. The chain's CDR3 is CASSQDSGDTEAFF. The CDR3 DNA reads TGCGCCAGCAGCCAAGATTCGGGGGACACTGAAGCTTTCTTT.

The chain is built from TRBV6-7 and TRBJ1-1; TRBD1 agrees at 8 bases. TRBV6-7 is an open reading frame, and its role is uncertain. Unmatched junction bases numbered 7, after V lost 10 bases and J lost 3 bases. The CDR3 has 13 residues. The CDR3 region has the DNA TGTGCCATCAACAGGGGGGGGGACACTGAAGCTTTCTTT. It is translated as CAINRGGDTEAFF.

The chain combines TRBV2 with TRBJ1-2, with TRBD1 as a possible D gene (5 bases). With 6 bases removed from V and 5 bases from J, the gap between germline ends came to 25 bases. The CDR3 totals 17 residues. Germline CDR1 and CDR2: SNHLY and FYNNEI. CDR3 protein: CASRGTSRQGDGYGYTF. DNA of the CDR3: TGTGCCAGCAGGGGAACCTCGAGGCAGGGTGATGGGTATGGCTACACCTTC.

The chain employs TRBV18 and TRBJ2-2; D may be TRBD2 (5 bases). The V end lost 6 bases, the J end lost 5 bases, and 13 bases lay between the germline ends. CDR3 length equals 14 residues. CDR1 and CDR2 from the germline V gene are KGHSH and LQKENI. The CDR3 DNA reads TGTGCCAGCTCTTCCTCTCGGGATACCGGGGAGCTGTTTTTT. Protein product: CASSSSRDTGELFF.